The clone carrying this TCR beta chain was observed a handful of times. Time point specified: persistent/refractory GD, antithyroid drugs over 5 years with positive TRAb. Preparation of the TCR library used RNA extracted from PBMCs. The source of the sample is a study of regulatory T cells in long-lasting Graves disease. About the research overall: Over 5 years of antithyroid drugs with positive TSH receptor antibodies was taken to mean persistent Graves' disease.

Library construction for TCR beta used iRepertoire HTBI primers and Arm-PCR of CDR3 regions. In TCRdb, the multiplex PCR reads were re-called with MiXCR into one record per CDR3 protein. The sample contains around 500,000 distinct CDR3 sequences, less than 25% of which appear only once. Germline V gene sequence: CDR1 SQVTM, CDR2 ANQGSEA. The CDR3 sequence is 16 residues long. The trim removed 4 bases at V and 0 bases at J, leaving 10 bases unmatched. This receptor was identified in a female donor with Graves disease. The sequencing here drew on peripheral blood mononuclear cells (PBMCs), taken when the disease was refractory, from a patient treated with antithyroid drugs. The rearrangement joins TRBV29-1 to TRBJ2-7; 9 bases line up with TRBD1. CDR3 protein: CSVGGHGTGSSYEQYF. CDR3 sequence (DNA): TGCAGCGTTGGGGGTCATGGGACAGGGAGCTCCTACGAGCAGTACTTC.